The clone carrying this T cell receptor beta chain was observed at least ten times. What it binds is not known. The data were taken from a study of T cells after yellow fever vaccination. Study conclusions and caveats: After the booster, over 95% of CD4 and about 90% of CD8 primary-response clones were re-detected.

Germline CDR1 is MDHEN and CDR2 is SYDVKM. The V end was cut by 5 bases, the J end by 3 bases, with 11 bases between. The CDR3 is made up of 14 amino acids. TCRdb called the 5' RACE reads again in MiXCR, with one record for every CDR3 protein. Of 110,000 to 150,000 distinct CDR3 sequences listed, around 6.3% are singletons. The TCR comes from a man in his thirties or forties who received the YFV17D yellow fever vaccine. Source: CD4+ T cells sorted from PBMCs, taken 10 days after the yellow fever booster vaccination. The chain recombines TRBV28 with TRBJ2-1, with D tentatively TRBD1 (6 bases). DNA of the CDR3: TGTGCCAGCAGTGGTGGGGGCAGCTACAATGAGCAGTTCTTC. Its protein product is CASSGGGSYNEQFF.